One sample yielded the 5 T cell receptor beta chains listed below, sequenced in a study of T cell responses to AZD1222 COVID-19 vaccine. Assay: immunoSEQ multiplex PCR; the TCRdb copy retains only in-frame clones and omits some. The sample has some 140,000 clones; 88% are singletons. The material sequenced was peripheral blood, taken on day 0 of AZD1222 vaccination. The origin of the receptors is an adult in good health.

This clone was recorded only once. This chain connects TRBV7-7 to TRBJ2-2, with a weak D call TRBD1 (6 bases). The CDR3 loop spans 15 amino acids. Deletions cut 5 bases from V and 2 bases from J, with 12 bases between. Germline-derived CDR1 and CDR2 are SSHAT and FNYEAQ (reference sequence). CDR3 protein: CASSQQGGNTGELFF. CDR3 coding DNA: TGTGCCAGCAGCCAGCAAGGGGGAAACACCGGGGAGCTGTTTTTT.

The chain has TRBV5-5 and TRBJ1-1, with D unclear. V lost 5 bases to trimming and J lost 1 base, with 12 bases between them. CDR1 and CDR2 from the germline V gene are SGHKS and YYEKEE (reference sequence). The CDR3 totals 14 residues. As DNA, the CDR3 is TGTGCCAGCAGACTGGGTCGGGCGAACACTGAAGCTTTCTTT. Translating it yields CASRLGRANTEAFF.

V usage is TRBV6-6 and J usage is TRBJ2-5; D ambiguous. Between the trimmed V and J ends, which lost 2 bases and 1 base, there was a span of 11 bases. From germline, CDR1 is MNHNY and CDR2 SVGAGI (reference sequence). The CDR3 runs 15 residues. The CDR3 region is CASSYPRTAQETQYF. CDR3 sequence (DNA): TGTGCCAGCAGTTACCCCCGGACGGCCCAAGAGACCCAGTACTTC.

This clone has a single count. The chain has TRBV28 and TRBJ1-5; a possible D gene is TRBD1 (6 bases). The germline CDR1 and CDR2 sequences are MDHEN and SYDVKM. The CDR3 loop spans 15 amino acids. V dropped 7 bases and J dropped 6 bases, with 19 bases sitting between them. The CDR3 spells CASIEGPGAGQPQHF. In DNA, the CDR3 is TGTGCCAGCATTGAGGGTCCAGGGGCGGGTCAGCCCCAGCATTTT.

The chain uses TRBV29-1 and TRBJ2-3; D gene unclear. Germline CDR1 SQVTM, CDR2 ANQGSEA. CDR3 length: 10 residues. V gave up 4 bases and J gave up 5 bases, with 4 bases separating them. CDR3 sequence reads: CSVGGDTQYF. The CDR3, as DNA: TGCAGCGTTGGCGGAGATACGCAGTATTTT.